The rows below give T cell receptor beta chains drawn from one sample of a study of identical twins. TCRdb redid the calling of the 5' RACE reads with MiXCR, one entry per CDR3 protein. The table records about 690,000 distinct CDR3 sequences, around 6.1% of them present only once. Sequenced sample: naive T cells sorted from blood. The receptors derive from a man between 18 and 35 years old in good health. Each CDR3 is given with its conserved first and last residue. Fields, in order: V gene, D gene, J gene, clone size, CDR3 DNA, CDR3 protein. The D gene is left open where the match is weak. Only some rows state a clone size, as once, few, many or a class for expanded clones.

>TRBV11-2|-|TRBJ2-2|many
TGTGCCAGCAGCTTAGATTGGGCACTACAAACCGGGGAGCTGTTTTTT
CASSLDWALQTGELFF
>TRBV15|TRBD1|TRBJ2-5|many
TGTGCCACCAGCAGACCGGGACAGGGAGGGACCCAGTACTTC
CATSRPGQGGTQYF
>TRBV9|TRBD2|TRBJ2-1|-
TGTGCCAGCAGTAACAACCCGGGAGGGCCTTCTTACAATGAGCAGTTCTTC
CASSNNPGGPSYNEQFF
>TRBV12-3/TRBV12-4|-|TRBJ1-6|few
TGTGCCAGCAGTCCTCGACAGCAGTCACCCCTCCACTTT
CASSPRQQSPLHF
>TRBV15|-|TRBJ2-7|-
TGTGCCACCTGCAGAGATCAGGGAGTCTCCTACGAGCAGTACTTC
CATCRDQGVSYEQYF
>TRBV6-2/TRBV6-3|-|TRBJ2-7|many
TGTGCCAGCAGTGCCATCTACGAGCAGTACTTC
CASSAIYEQYF
>TRBV5-1|-|TRBJ1-4|many
TGCGCCAGCAGCCCGAGCTCGACCAGGAATGAAAAACTGTTTTTT
CASSPSSTRNEKLFF
>TRBV29-1|TRBD1|TRBJ2-5|-
TGCAGCGTTGATAGGCAGGGGGCGTTCCAAGAGACCCAGTACTTC
CSVDRQGAFQETQYF
>TRBV29-1|-|TRBJ2-1|many
TGCAGCGTTGAAGGGGCTAGTCACGAGCAGTTCTTC
CSVEGASHEQFF
>TRBV5-4|-|TRBJ2-5|few
TGTGCCAGCAGCTTGAAGGACAACCAAGAGACCCAGTACTTC
CASSLKDNQETQYF
>TRBV29-1|TRBD2|TRBJ2-1|-
TGCAGCGTTGTACTAGCGGGGGGTTATGAGCAGGTCTTC
CSVVLAGGYEQVF
>TRBV29-1|-|TRBJ2-1|many
TGCAGCGGCGTAGCCAATGAGCAGTTCTTC
CSGVANEQFF
>TRBV7-2|TRBD2|TRBJ2-1|-
TGTGCCAGCAGCTTAGCGCGGGGTAGCGGGAGCCTCTCCTACAATGAGCAGTTCTTC
CASSLARGSGSLSYNEQFF
>TRBV30|TRBD1|TRBJ2-2|few
TGTGCCTGGAGTTCGGGACAGGGGGCAACCGGGGAGCTGTTTTTT
CAWSSGQGATGELFF
>TRBV10-3|-|TRBJ2-1|few
TGTGCCACCGCCTACAACTACAATGAGCAGTTCTTC
CATAYNYNEQFF
>TRBV12-3/TRBV12-4|-|TRBJ1-5|many
TGTGCCAGCAGGCCCGGGACCAGGAGCAATCAGCCCCAGCATTTT
CASRPGTRSNQPQHF
>TRBV20-1|TRBD1|TRBJ2-7|few
TGCAGTGCCTCGACAGGGGTCGAGCAGTACTTC
CSASTGVEQYF
>TRBV6-1|-|TRBJ2-2|many
TGTGCCAGTAGGACCCACGGCCGGCGCACCGGGGAGCTGTTTTTT
CASRTHGRRTGELFF
>TRBV5-1|-|TRBJ2-1|-
TGCGCCAGCAACCCTTCAGATTACAATGAGCAGTTCTTC
CASNPSDYNEQFF
>TRBV24-1|TRBD2|TRBJ2-1|many
TGTGCCACCGGGGCTAGCGGGAGAAATGAGCAGTTCTTC
CATGASGRNEQFF
>TRBV7-2|-|TRBJ2-5|many
TGTGCCAGCAGCTTAGGGGAATGGGAGACCCAGTACTTC
CASSLGEWETQYF
>TRBV6-2/TRBV6-3|TRBD1|TRBJ1-5|few
TGTGCCAGCAGACACACAGGGGAACAGCCCCAGCATTTT
CASRHTGEQPQHF
>TRBV12-3/TRBV12-4|-|TRBJ2-7|many
TGTGCCAGCAGTCAACAGGGTCGCGTTAACGAGCAGTACTTC
CASSQQGRVNEQYF
>TRBV2|TRBD1|TRBJ2-7|few
TGTGCCAGCAGTGAAGCGGAGCAGGGGGCCTACGAGCAGTACTTC
CASSEAEQGAYEQYF
>TRBV6-5|-|TRBJ2-1|many
TGTGCCAGCAGTACCGGGACTTCGCAGTTCTTC
CASSTGTSQFF
>TRBV28|-|TRBJ2-1|-
TGTGCCAGCAGTACGAGGCAGGGCCCCTACAATGAGCAGTTCTTC
CASSTRQGPYNEQFF
>TRBV5-1|TRBD2|TRBJ2-1|many
TGCGCCAGCAGCGAGACTAGCGGGCCATACAATGAGCAGTTCTTC
CASSETSGPYNEQFF
>TRBV7-2|-|TRBJ1-3|many
TGTGCCAGCAGTGGGCCGGGAAGCTCTGGAAACACCATATATTTT
CASSGPGSSGNTIYF
>TRBV7-7|-|TRBJ2-1|-
TGTGCCAGCAGTAATAACCAGGGGCCCAATGAGCAGTTCTTC
CASSNNQGPNEQFF
>TRBV10-3|TRBD2|TRBJ2-3|many
TGTGCCATCAGTGGGGGGGCAACTAGCGGGAGACCAGATACGCAGTATTTT
CAISGGATSGRPDTQYF
>TRBV24-1|-|TRBJ1-3|many
TGTGCCACCAGTGCCAGGGGAGGAAACACCATATATTTT
CATSARGGNTIYF
>TRBV5-1|-|TRBJ2-3|many
TGCGCCAGCAGCCCGACAACGGTGAGCACAGATACGCAGTATTTT
CASSPTTVSTDTQYF
>TRBV12-3/TRBV12-4|-|TRBJ2-1|few
TGTGCCAGCAGTCGGACTCTCTCGAGCTCCTACAATGAGCAGTTCTTC
CASSRTLSSSYNEQFF
>TRBV7-6|TRBD1|TRBJ2-1|many
TGTGCCAGCAGCTCGTGGACAGGGTACAATGAGCAGTTCTTC
CASSSWTGYNEQFF
>TRBV3-1|TRBD2|TRBJ2-7|once
TGTGCCAGCAGCCAAGCATTAGCGGGAGGGCCCTACGAGCAGTACTTC
CASSQALAGGPYEQYF
>TRBV20-1|TRBD2|TRBJ2-7|many
TGCAGTGCTCCATCCCTAGCGGGCTCCTACGAGCAGTACTTC
CSAPSLAGSYEQYF
>TRBV12-3/TRBV12-4|-|TRBJ2-1|-
TGTGCCAGCAGTTTGAGGGGAGCAAAAGGAGCCTATGAGCAGTTCTTC
CASSLRGAKGAYEQFF
>TRBV6-5|TRBD1|TRBJ2-3|many
TGTGCCAGCAGTAACCGACAGGGGACAGATACGCAGTATTTT
CASSNRQGTDTQYF
>TRBV5-1|TRBD1|TRBJ1-2|many
TGCGCCAGCAGCACCGGCAGGACAGGGATGACCTATGGCTACACCTTC
CASSTGRTGMTYGYTF
>TRBV19|TRBD1|TRBJ2-7|-
TGTGCCAGTAGTATCCGTGACAGGGGGTACGAGCAGTACTTC
CASSIRDRGYEQYF